One T cell receptor beta chain is described in this entry. Its antigen is unidentified. These data originate in a study of somatic mutations in cytotoxic T cells in rheumatoid arthritis. Whole-study results and caveats: Among 60 or so patients, under 10 showed a largest CD8+ clone that surpassed 20% of CD8+ cells. Healthy controls did not share the age-linked increase in CD8+ clonality seen in rheumatoid arthritis patients. Statistical analysis of the slight TRBV07 underrepresentation in rheumatoid arthritis patients did not adjust for multiple comparisons.

Sequenced by immunoSEQ multiplex PCR; TCRdb stores in-frame clones only, minus some. The data show about 10,000 clones, roughly 73% seen once. The CDR3 runs 16 residues. Losses at the gene ends were 5 bases for V and 2 bases for J; bases not matched to a gene: 10. Germline V gives CDR1 SGHTA, CDR2 FQGNSA. The rearrangement links TRBV7-2 to TRBJ2-3; TRBD2 agrees at 7 bases. The sample consisted of CD8+ T cells sorted from blood. The clonotype originates from a man aged 50-59 years in good health. The CDR3 bases are TGTGCCAGCAGCCAACCCCCCCGGGGGGTCACAGATACGCAGTATTTT. Translated, it gives CASSQPPRGVTDTQYF.